The clone carrying this TCR beta chain was found a few times. The sample originates from a study of T-cell reconstitution after alpha-beta-depleted transplantation in children. V shed 0 bases and J 8 bases; nucleotides not matched to a gene: 12. The CDR3 has 19 residues. Germline loops: CDR1 MGHRA, CDR2 YSYEKL. Unique molecular identifiers were built into the TCRbeta library. One entry per CDR3 protein results from TCRdb running MiXCR on the PCR reads. The repertoire holds 200,000 to 250,000 distinct CDR3 sequences, with approximately 9.9% as singletons. This clonotype was sampled from a human donor who donated a stem cell graft to a child with SCID. The genes are TRBV4-1 and TRBJ1-6; 11 bases align to TRBD1. The source material was PBMCs from the stem cell graft donor, sampled from the stem cell graft. The DNA for the CDR3 is TGCGCCAGCAGCCAAGAGGACAGGGGGCTAGCAACCCGCGATTCACCCCTCCACTTT. It is translated as CASSQEDRGLATRDSPLHF.